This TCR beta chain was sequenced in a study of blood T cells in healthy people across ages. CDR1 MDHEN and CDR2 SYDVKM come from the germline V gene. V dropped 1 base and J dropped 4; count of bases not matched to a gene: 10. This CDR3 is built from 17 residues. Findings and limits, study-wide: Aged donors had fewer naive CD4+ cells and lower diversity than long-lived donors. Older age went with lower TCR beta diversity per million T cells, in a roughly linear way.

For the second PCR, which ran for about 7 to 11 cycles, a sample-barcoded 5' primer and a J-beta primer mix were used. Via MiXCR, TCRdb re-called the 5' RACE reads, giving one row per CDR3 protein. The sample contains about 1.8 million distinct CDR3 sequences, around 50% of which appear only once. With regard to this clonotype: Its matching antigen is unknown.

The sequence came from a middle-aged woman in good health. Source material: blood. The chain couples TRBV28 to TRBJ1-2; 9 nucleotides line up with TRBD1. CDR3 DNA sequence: TGTGCCAGCAGTTTATACGGGACAGGGATAGAGGGCTATGGCTACACCTTC. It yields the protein CASSLYGTGIEGYGYTF.